This record looks at one TCR beta chain sequence and its context. Its antigen is not known. From RNA transcripts, TCR beta CDR3 regions were amplified. The study used the HTBI primer set for a first-round RT-PCR of the TCR CDR3. A single record per CDR3 protein comes from TCRdb applying MiXCR to the multiplex PCR reads. The profile shows fewer than 350,000 distinct CDR3 sequences, around 20% of them singletons. The sample is drawn from a study of T cells in Graves' hyperthyroidism and ophthalmopathy. Broader study findings: In the analysis, a 13 V-J model separated ophthalmopathy from stable hyperthyroidism. Most clonotypes expanded in the thyroid (above 0.001) were also present in blood.

Any patient presenting with uncontrolled infection, other autoimmune disease, pregnancy or lactation was left out. Trimming removed 4 bases from V and 5 bases from J, with 12 bases in between. Germline V gives CDR1 SGHRS, CDR2 YFSETQ. This CDR3 has 13 amino acids. The sequenced sample was blood. The chain joins TRBV5-1 to TRBJ2-5; D is unclear. The clonotype originates from a woman aged 45-65 years with Graves' hyperthyroidism. The CDR3 reads CASSPPGSETQYF. The DNA of the CDR3 is TGCGCCAGCAGCCCCCCCGGTTCTGAGACCCAGTACTTC.